The clone carrying this TCR beta chain has at least ten counts. The data derive from a study of Graves' ophthalmopathy and Graves' hyperthyroidism. Germline loops: CDR1 LGHNA, CDR2 YSLEER. Trimming stripped 0 bases from V and 0 bases from J, with 12 bases between. CDR3 length: 17 residues. Using RNA transcripts, the TCR beta CDR3 regions were amplified. Investigators did first-round RT-PCR with HTBI primers, then second-round multiplex PCR. MiXCR was run by TCRdb on the multiplex PCR reads, yielding one entry per CDR3 protein. Here the sample spans more than 1,000,000 distinct CDR3 sequences, 36% being singletons.

The chain links TRBV4-3 to TRBJ1-5; D may be TRBD1 (5 bases). This TCR was recovered from an adult man with Graves' hyperthyroidism. Sequenced sample: peripheral blood or thyroid tissue (not recorded which). CDR3 nucleotide sequence: TGCGCCAGCAGCCAAGAGTGGAGAGGGGATAGCAATCAGCCCCAGCATTTT. Amino acids: CASSQEWRGDSNQPQHF.